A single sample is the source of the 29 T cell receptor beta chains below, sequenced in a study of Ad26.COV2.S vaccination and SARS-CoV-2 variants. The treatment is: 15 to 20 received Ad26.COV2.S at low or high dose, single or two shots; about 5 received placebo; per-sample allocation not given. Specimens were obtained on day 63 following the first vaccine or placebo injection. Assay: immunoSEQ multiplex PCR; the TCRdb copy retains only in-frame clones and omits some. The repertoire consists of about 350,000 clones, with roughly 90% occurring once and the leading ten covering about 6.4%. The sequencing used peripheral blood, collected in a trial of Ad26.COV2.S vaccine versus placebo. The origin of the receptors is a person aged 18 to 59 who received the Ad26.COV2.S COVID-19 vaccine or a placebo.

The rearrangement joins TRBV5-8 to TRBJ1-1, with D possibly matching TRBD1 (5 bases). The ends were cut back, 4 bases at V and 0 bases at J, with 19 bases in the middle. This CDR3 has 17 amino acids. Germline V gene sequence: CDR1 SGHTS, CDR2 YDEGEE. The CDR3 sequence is CASSQVGGLGMNTEAFF. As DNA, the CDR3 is TGTGCCAGCAGCCAGGTTGGGGGTTTGGGTATGAACACTGAAGCTTTCTTT.

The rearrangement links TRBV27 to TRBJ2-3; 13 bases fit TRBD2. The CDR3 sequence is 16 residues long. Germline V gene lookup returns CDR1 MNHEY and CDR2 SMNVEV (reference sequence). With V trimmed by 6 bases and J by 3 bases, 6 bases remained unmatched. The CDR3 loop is CASRRTSGSWTDTQYF. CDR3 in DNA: TGTGCCAGCAGGAGGACTAGCGGGAGTTGGACAGATACGCAGTATTTT.

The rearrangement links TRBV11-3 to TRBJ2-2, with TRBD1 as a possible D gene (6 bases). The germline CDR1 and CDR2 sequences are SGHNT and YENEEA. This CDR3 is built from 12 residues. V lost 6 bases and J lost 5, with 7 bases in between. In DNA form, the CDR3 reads TGTGCCAGCAGACAGGGTACCGGGGAGCTGTTTTTT. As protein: CASRQGTGELFF.

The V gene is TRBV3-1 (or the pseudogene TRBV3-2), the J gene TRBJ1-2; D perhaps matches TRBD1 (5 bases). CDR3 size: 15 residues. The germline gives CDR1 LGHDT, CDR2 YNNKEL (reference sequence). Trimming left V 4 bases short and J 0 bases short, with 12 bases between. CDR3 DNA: TGTGCCAGCAGCCCGGGGGGGGAGACTAACTATGGCTACACCTTC. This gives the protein CASSPGGETNYGYTF.

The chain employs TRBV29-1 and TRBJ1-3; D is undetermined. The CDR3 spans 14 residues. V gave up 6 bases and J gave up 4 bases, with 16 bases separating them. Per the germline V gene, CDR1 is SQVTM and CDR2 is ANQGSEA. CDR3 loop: CSVATTLRGNTIYF. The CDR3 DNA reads TGCAGCGTAGCTACTACACTGCGCGGAAACACCATATATTTT.

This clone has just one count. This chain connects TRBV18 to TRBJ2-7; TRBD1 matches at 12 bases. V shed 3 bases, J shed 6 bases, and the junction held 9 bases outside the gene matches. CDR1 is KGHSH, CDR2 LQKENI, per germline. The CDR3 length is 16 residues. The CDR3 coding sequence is TGTGCCAGCTCACCGGGACAGGGGGCGCGGTCGGTCGAGCAGTACTTC. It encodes CASSPGQGARSVEQYF.

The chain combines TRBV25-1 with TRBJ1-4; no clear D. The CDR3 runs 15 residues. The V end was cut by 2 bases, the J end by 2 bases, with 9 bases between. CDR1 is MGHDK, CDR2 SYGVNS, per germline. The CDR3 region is CASSEIGTTNEKLFF. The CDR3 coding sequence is TGTGCCAGCAGTGAAATTGGTACTACTAATGAAAAACTGTTTTTT.

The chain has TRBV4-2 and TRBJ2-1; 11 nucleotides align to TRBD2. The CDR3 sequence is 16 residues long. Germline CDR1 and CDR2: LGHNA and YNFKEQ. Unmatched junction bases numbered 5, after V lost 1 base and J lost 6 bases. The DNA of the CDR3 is TGTGCCAGCAGCCAAGCCGTAGCGGGAGGGTCCAATGAGCAGTTCTTC. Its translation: CASSQAVAGGSNEQFF.

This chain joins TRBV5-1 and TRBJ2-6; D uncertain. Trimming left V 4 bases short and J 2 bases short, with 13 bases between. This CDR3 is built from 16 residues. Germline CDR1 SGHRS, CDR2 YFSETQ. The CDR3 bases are TGCGCCAGCAGCCAGTTGTTGGCTACTGGGGCCAACGTCCTGACTTTC. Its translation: CASSQLLATGANVLTF.

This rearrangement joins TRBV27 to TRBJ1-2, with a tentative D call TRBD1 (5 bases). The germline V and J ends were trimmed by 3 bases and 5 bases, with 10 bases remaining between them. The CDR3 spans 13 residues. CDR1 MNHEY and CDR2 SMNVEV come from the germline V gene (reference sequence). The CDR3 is CASSFYRHYGYTF. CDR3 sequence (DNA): TGTGCCAGCAGTTTTTACAGGCATTATGGCTACACCTTC.

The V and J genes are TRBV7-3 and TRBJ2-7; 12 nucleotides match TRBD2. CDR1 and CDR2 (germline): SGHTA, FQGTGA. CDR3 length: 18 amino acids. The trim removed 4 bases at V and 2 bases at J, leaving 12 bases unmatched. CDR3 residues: CASSSGTSGQPRTYEQYF. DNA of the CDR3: TGTGCCAGCAGCTCCGGGACTAGCGGGCAGCCCAGAACCTACGAGCAGTACTTC.

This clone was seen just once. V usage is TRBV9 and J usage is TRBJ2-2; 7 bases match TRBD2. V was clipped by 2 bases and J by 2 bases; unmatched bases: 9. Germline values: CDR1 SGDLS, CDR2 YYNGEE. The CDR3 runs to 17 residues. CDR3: CASSVPLGGVNTGELFF. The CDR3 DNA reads TGTGCCAGCAGCGTCCCGCTGGGAGGGGTCAACACCGGGGAGCTGTTTTTT.

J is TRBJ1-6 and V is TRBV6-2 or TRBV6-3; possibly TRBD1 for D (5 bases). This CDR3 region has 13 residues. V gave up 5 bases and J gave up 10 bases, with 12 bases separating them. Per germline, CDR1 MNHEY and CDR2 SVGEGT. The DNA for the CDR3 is TGTGCCAGCAGTACCCCGGGGCCCTCACCCCTCCACTTT. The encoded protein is CASSTPGPSPLHF.

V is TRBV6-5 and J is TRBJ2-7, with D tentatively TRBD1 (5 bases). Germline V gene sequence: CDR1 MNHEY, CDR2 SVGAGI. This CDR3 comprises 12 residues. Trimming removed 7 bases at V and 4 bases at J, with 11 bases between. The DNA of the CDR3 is TGTGCCAGCACCCCAGACAGTTACGAGCAGTACTTC. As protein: CASTPDSYEQYF.

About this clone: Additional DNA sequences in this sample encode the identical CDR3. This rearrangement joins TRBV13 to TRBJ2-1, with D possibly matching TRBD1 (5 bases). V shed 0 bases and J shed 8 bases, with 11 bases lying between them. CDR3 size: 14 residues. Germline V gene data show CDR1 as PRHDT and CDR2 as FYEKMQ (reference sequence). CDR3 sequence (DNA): TGTGCCAGCAGCTTAGGGCAGGGCGAATATGAGCAGTTCTTC. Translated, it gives CASSLGQGEYEQFF. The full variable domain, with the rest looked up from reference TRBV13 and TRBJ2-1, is AAGVIQSPRHLIKEKRETATLKCYPIPRHDTVYWYQQGPGQDPQFLISFYEKMQSDKGSIPDRFSAQQFSDYHSELNMSSLELGDSALYFCASSLGQGEYEQFFGPGTRLTVL.

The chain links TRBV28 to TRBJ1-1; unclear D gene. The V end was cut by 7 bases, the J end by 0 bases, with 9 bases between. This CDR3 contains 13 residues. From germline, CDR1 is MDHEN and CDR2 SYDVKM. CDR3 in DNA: TGTGCCAGCAACTGGAACTTGAACACTGAAGCTTTCTTT. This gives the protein CASNWNLNTEAFF.

CDR3 amino acids: CASSPEQHPQETQYF. The CDR3 bases are TGTGCCAGCTCACCGGAACAGCACCCCCAAGAGACCCAGTACTTC. This chain connects TRBV18 to TRBJ2-5; D gene ambiguous. Trimming removed 3 bases at V and 1 base at J, with 12 bases between. Germline lookup yields CDR1 KGHSH and CDR2 LQKENI. This CDR3 is built from 15 residues.

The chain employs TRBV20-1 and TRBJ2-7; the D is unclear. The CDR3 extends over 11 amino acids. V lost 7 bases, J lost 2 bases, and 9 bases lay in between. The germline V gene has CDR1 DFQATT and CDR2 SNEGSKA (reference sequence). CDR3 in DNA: TGCAGTGGGGCCTTGGCCTACGAGCAGTACTTC. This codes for CSGALAYEQYF.

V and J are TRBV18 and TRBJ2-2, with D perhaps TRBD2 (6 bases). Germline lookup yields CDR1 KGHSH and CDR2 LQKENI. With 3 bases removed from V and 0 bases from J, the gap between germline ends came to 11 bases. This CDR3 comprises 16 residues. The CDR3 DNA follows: TGTGCCAGCTCACCCTCGGGGGTCGCGAACACCGGGGAGCTGTTTTTT. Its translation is CASSPSGVANTGELFF.

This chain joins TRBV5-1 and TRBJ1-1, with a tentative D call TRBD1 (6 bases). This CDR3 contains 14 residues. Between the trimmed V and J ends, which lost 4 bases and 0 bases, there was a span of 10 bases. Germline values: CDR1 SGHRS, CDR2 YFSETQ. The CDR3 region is CASSQGHLNTEAFF. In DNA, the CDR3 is TGCGCCAGCAGCCAGGGACATCTGAACACTGAAGCTTTCTTT.

The CDR3 here is CASSLAWRDTEAFF. The CDR3 bases are TGTGCCAGCAGCTTGGCGTGGAGGGACACTGAAGCTTTCTTT. This chain joins TRBV5-4 and TRBJ1-1; D remains unclear. CDR1 and CDR2 from the germline V gene are SGHNT and YYREEE (reference sequence). Between the trimmed V and J ends, which lost 0 bases and 3 bases, there was a span of 9 bases. CDR3 length equals 14 residues.

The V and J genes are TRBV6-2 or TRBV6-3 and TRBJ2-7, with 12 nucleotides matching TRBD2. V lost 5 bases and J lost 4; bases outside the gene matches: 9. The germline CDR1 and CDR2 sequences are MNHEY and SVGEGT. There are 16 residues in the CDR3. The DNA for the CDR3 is TGTGCCAGCAGTGACCCTAGCGGGAGGGCCGTGTACGAGCAGTACTTC. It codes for CASSDPSGRAVYEQYF.

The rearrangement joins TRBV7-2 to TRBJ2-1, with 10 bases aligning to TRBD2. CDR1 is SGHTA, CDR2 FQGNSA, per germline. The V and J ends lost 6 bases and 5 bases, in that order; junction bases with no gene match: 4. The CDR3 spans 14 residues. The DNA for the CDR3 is TGTGCCAGCAGAACTAGCGGGGTCGACAATGAGCAGTTCTTC. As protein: CASRTSGVDNEQFF.

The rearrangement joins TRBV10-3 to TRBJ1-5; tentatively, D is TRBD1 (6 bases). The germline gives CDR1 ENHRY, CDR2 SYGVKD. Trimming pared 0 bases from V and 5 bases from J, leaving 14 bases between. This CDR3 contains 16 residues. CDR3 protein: CAISESGRGMDQPQHF. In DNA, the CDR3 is TGTGCCATCAGTGAGTCTGGTAGGGGGATGGATCAGCCCCAGCATTTT.

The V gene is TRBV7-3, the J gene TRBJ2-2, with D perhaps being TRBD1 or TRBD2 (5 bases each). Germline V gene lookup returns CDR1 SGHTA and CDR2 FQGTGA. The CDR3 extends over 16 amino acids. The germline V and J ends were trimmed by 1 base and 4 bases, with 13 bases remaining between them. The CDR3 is CASSLSAIGTTGELFF. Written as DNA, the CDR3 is TGTGCCAGCAGCTTAAGCGCCATTGGGACCACCGGGGAGCTGTTTTTT.

The CDR3 loop is CSVGGPPGSGNTIYF. As DNA, the CDR3 is TGCAGCGTGGGAGGGCCTCCTGGCTCTGGAAACACCATATATTTT. The J gene is TRBJ1-3, the V gene TRBV29-1; D gene uncertain. Trimming took off 6 bases at V and 0 bases at J, with 15 bases between the two ends. Germline CDR1 and CDR2: SQVTM and ANQGSEA. This CDR3 is 15 amino acids long.

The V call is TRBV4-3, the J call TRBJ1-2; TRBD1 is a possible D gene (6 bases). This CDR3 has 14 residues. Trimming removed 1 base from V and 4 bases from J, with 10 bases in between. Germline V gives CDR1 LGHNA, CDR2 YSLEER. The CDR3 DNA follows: TGCGCCAGCAGCCAAGCAGGGGCTCGCTATGGCTACACCTTC. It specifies CASSQAGARYGYTF.

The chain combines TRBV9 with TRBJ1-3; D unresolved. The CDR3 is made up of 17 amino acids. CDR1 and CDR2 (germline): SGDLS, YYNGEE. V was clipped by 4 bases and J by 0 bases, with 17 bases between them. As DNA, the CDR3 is TGTGCCAGCAGCCCCCCCGGGCTGGAGGCCTCTGGAAACACCATATATTTT. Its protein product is CASSPPGLEASGNTIYF.

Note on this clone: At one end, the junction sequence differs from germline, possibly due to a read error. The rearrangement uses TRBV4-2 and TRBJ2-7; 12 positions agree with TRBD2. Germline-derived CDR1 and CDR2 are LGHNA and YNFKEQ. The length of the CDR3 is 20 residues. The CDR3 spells CVSSQELASGRALGSYEQYF. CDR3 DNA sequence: TGTGTCAGCAGCCAAGAGCTGGCTAGCGGGAGGGCCCTCGGATCCTACGAGCAGTACTTC.